This T cell receptor (beta chain) originates from a study of T-cell reconstitution after alpha-beta-depleted transplantation in children. Study results and caveats: Approximately two months post-transplant, alpha-beta T cells reportedly originated from several hundred expanded graft clones.

A remark on this clonotype: Antigen: not known.

The CDR3 consists of 14 residues. Per germline, CDR1 SNHLY and CDR2 FYNNEI. Trimming stripped 3 bases from V and 4 bases from J, with 9 bases between. Library preparation (for TCRbeta) was performed with unique molecular identifiers. TCRdb re-analysed the PCR reads in MiXCR, keeping a single row per CDR3 protein. The table includes 550,000 to 600,000 distinct CDR3 sequences, roughly 24% detected once. Specimen: PBMCs, mostly from graft donor cells, collected 360 days after TCRalphabeta/CD19-depleted stem cell transplant. The chain recombines TRBV2 with TRBJ2-2; D perhaps matches TRBD2 (6 bases). The origin of this receptor is a boy younger than two who had a stem cell transplant for acute myeloid leukemia, so the T cells may come from the graft donor. The CDR3 region has the DNA TGTGCCAGCAGTGACGGAGGGGTCACCGGGGAGCTGTTTTTT. It codes for CASSDGGVTGELFF.